The TCR beta chain described here comes from a study of PD-1 blockade in classical Hodgkin lymphoma. Study-wide points: Why repertoires differed is undefined; disease activity or prior therapy possibly contributed.

Assay used: immunoSEQ multiplex PCR; TCRdb lists only in-frame clones, some missing. The repertoire holds tens of thousands of clones, with 90% as singletons. Remarks on this clone: Its target is unknown.

J gave up 4 bases and V 1 base, and 10 bases lay outside the gene matches. The CDR3 consists of 17 residues. Germline V gives CDR1 LGHNA, CDR2 YNFKEQ. Time point denoted: cycle 4 day 1 (C4D1), after 6 weeks of nivolumab. Each and every patient relapsed after autologous stem cell transplantation, and patients got differing brentuximab vedotin exposure. The sequencing here drew on peripheral blood mononuclear cells (PBMCs), taken before the fourth cycle of nivolumab. The V call is TRBV4-2, the J call TRBJ2-7; 10 nucleotides match TRBD2. The source of this sequence is a human donor with classical Hodgkin lymphoma. Written as DNA, the CDR3 is TGTGCCAGCAGCCAAGTGGTCCTAGCGGGAGTATCTTACGAGCAGTACTTC. Encoded protein: CASSQVVLAGVSYEQYF.